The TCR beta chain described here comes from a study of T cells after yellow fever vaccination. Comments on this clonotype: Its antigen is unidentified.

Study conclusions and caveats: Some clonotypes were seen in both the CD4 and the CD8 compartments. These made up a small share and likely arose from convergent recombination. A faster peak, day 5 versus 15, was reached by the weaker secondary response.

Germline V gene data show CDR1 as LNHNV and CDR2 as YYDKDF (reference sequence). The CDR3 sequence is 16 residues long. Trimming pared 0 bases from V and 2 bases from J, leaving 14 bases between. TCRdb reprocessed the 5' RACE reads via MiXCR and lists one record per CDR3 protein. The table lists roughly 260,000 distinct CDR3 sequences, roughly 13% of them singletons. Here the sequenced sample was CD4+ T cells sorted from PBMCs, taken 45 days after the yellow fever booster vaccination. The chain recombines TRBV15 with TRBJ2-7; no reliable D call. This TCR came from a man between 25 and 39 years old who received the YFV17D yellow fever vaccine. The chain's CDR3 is CATSRDLGLIPYEQYF. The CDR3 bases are TGTGCCACCAGCAGAGATCTGGGCCTCATCCCCTACGAGCAGTACTTC.